The sequence of this T cell receptor beta chain was determined in a study of technical replicates of blood from several donors. Sequenced by immunoSEQ multiplex PCR; TCRdb stores in-frame clones only, minus some. In the table there are about 68,000 clones, under 98% of which are singletons. CDR3 length: 13 amino acids. Germline V CDR1 and CDR2: SQVTM, ANQGSEA. V gave up 6 bases and J gave up 4 bases; unmatched junction bases: 2. Sequencing was done on a sample of T cells isolated from PBMCs. The receptor was isolated from a human donor in good health. The chain recombines TRBV29-1 with TRBJ2-7; TRBD2 matches at 14 bases. The CDR3 spells CSVWTSGRYEQYF. The CDR3 DNA reads as TGCAGCGTCTGGACTAGCGGGAGGTACGAGCAGTACTTC.